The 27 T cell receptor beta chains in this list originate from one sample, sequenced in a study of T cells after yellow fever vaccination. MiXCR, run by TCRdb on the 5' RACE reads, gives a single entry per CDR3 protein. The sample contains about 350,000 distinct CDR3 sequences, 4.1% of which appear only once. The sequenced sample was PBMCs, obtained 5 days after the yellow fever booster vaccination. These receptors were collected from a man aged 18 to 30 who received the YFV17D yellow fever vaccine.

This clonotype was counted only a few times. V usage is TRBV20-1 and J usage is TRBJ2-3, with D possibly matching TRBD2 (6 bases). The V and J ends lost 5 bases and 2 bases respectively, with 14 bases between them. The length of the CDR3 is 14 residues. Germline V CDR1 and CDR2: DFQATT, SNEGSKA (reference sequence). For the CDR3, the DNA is TGCAGTGCTCCCTGGGGGGTTCACACAGATACGCAGTATTTT. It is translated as CSAPWGVHTDTQYF.

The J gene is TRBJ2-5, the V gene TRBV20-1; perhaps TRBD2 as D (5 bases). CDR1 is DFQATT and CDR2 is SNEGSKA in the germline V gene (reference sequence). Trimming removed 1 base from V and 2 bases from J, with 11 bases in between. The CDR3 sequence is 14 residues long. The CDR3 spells CSARGLAKQETQYF. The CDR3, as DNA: TGCAGTGCTAGAGGTCTAGCAAAACAAGAGACCCAGTACTTC.

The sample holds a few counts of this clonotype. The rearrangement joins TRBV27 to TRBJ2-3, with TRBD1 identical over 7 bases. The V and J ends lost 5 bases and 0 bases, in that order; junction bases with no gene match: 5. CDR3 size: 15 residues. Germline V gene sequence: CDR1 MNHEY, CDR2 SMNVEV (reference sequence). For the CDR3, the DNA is TGTGCCAGCAGTCGCCGGGACAGCAGCACAGATACGCAGTATTTT. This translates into CASSRRDSSTDTQYF.

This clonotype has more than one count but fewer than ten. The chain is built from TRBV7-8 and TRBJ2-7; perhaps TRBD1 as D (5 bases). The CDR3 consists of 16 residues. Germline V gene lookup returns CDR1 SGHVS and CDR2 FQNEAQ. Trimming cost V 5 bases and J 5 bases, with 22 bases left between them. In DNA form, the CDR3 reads TGTGCCAGCAGCCGCCAATTAGGGGCGAAATGGAACGAGCAGTACGTC. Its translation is CASSRQLGAKWNEQYV.

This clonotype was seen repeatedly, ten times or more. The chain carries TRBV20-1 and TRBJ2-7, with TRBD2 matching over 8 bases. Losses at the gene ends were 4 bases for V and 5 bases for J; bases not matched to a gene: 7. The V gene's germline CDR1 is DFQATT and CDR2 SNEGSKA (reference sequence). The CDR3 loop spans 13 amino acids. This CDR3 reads CSATGGDPHEQYF. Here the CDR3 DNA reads TGCAGTGCTACCGGGGGGGACCCTCACGAGCAGTACTTC.

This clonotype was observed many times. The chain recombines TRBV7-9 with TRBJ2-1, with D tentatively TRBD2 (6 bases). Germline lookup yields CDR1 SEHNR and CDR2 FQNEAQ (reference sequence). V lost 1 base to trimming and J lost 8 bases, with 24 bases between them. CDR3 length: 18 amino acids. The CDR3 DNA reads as TGTGCCAGCAGCTTAGGTTCTTTCGGGGGAGTATTTGGGGATGAGCAGTTCTTC. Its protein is CASSLGSFGGVFGDEQFF.

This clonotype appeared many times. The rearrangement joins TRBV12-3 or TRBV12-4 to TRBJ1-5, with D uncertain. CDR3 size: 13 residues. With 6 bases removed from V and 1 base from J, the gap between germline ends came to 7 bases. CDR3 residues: CASRLSSNQPQHF. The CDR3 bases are TGTGCCAGCAGACTATCGAGCAATCAGCCCCAGCATTTT.

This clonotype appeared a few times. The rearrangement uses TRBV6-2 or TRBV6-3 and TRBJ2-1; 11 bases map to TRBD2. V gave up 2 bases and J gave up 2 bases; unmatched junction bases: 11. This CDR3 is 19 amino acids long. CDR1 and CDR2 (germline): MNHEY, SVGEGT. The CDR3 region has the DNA TGTGCCAGCAGTTACCGCGGACTAGCGGGTACTTCGCCCTACAATGAGCAGTTCTTC. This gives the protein CASSYRGLAGTSPYNEQFF.

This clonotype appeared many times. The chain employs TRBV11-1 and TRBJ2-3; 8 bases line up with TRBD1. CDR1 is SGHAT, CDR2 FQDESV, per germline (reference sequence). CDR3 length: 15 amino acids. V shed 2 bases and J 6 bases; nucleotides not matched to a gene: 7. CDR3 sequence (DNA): TGTGCCAGCAGCTTACCCAGGGGGCTTGGGGATACGCAGTATTTT. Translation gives CASSLPRGLGDTQYF. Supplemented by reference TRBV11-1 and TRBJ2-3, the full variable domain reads EAEVAQSPRYKITEKSQAVAFWCDPISGHATLYWYRQILGQGPELLVQFQDESVVDDSQLPKDRFSAERLKGVDSTLKIQPAELGDSAMYLCASSLPRGLGDTQYFGPGTRLTVL.

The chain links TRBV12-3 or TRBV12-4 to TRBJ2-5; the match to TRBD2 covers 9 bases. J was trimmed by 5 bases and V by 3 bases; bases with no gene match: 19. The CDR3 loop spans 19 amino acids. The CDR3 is CASSLGRGGGSPRDETQYF. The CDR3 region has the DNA TGTGCCAGCAGTTTGGGGCGGGGGGGCGGTTCACCTCGCGACGAGACCCAGTACTTC.

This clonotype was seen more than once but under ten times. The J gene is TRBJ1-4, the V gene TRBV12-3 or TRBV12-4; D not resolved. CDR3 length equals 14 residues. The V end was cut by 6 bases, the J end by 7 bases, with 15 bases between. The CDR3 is CASRSLMGSEKLFF. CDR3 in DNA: TGTGCCAGCAGATCGCTTATGGGGAGTGAAAAACTGTTTTTT.

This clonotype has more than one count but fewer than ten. The CDR3 DNA follows: TGTGCCAGCAGTCCAGGGTGGACAGATACGCAGTATTTT. As protein: CASSPGWTDTQYF. The chain carries TRBV3-1 and TRBJ2-3, with a possible D match to TRBD1 (5 bases). Germline V CDR1 and CDR2: LGHDT, YNNKEL (reference sequence). V was trimmed by 6 bases and J by 3 bases, leaving 10 bases between them. There are 13 residues in the CDR3.

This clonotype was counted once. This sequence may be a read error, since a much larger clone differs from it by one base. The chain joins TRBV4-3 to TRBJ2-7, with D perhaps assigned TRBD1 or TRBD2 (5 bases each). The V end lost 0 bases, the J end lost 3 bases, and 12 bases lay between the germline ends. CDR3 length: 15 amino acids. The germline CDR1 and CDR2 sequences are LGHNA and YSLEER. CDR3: CASSQDGHGGYEQYF. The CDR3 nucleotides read TGCGCCAGCAGCCAAGACGGGCATGGGGGCTACGAGCAGTACTTC.

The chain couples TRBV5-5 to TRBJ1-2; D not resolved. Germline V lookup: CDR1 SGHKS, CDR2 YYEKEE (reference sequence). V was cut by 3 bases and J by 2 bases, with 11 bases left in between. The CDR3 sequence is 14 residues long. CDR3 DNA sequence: TGTGCCAGCAGCTCGGGCCGAATCAACTATGGCTACACCTTC. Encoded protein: CASSSGRINYGYTF.

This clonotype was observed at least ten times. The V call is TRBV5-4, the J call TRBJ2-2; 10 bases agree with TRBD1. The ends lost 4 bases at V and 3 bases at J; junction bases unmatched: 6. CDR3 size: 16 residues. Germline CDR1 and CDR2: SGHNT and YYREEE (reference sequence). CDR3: CASSRDRGRDTGELFF. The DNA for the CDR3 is TGTGCCAGCAGCCGGGACAGGGGTCGGGACACCGGGGAGCTGTTTTTT. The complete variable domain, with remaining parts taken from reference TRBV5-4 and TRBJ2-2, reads ETGVTQSPTHLIKTRGQQVTLRCSSQSGHNTVSWYQQALGQGPQFIFQYYREEENGRGNFPPRFSGLQFPNYSSELNVNALELDDSALYLCASSRDRGRDTGELFFGEGSRLTVL.

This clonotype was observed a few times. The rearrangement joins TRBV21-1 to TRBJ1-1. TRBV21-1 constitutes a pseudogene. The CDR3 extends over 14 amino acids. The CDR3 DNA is TGTGCCAGCAGCAAAGTTTCGGCAGGGATTGAAGCTTTCTTT. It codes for CASSKVSAGIEAFF.

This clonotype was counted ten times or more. The CDR3, as DNA: TGCGCCAGCAGTACCGAGACTAGCTACGAGACCCAGTACTTC. It is translated as CASSTETSYETQYF. The chain is built from TRBV5-1 and TRBJ2-5; 7 positions agree with TRBD2. Germline CDR1 SGHRS, CDR2 YFSETQ. The CDR3 covers 14 residues. Germline trimming cut 5 bases from V and 5 bases from J; bases unmatched to any gene: 9.

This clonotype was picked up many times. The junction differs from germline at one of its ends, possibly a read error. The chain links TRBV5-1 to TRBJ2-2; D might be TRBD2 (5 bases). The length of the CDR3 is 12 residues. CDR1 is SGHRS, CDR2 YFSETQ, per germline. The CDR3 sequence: CASSLFSGKLFF. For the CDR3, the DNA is TGCGCCAGCAGCTTGTTTTCCGGGAAGCTGTTTTTT.

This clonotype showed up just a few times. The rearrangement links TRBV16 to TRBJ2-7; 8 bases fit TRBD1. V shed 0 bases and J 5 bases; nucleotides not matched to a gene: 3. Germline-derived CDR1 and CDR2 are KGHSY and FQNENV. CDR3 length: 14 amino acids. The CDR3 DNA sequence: TGTGCCAGCAGCCAATCGGGACAGGCCCACGAGCAGTACTTC. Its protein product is CASSQSGQAHEQYF.

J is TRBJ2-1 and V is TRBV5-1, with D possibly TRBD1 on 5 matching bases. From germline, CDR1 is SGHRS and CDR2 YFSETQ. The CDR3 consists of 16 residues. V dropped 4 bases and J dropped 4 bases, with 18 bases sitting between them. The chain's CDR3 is CASSGRSETAYNEQFF. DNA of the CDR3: TGCGCCAGCAGCGGACGTTCTGAGACAGCTTACAATGAGCAGTTCTTC.

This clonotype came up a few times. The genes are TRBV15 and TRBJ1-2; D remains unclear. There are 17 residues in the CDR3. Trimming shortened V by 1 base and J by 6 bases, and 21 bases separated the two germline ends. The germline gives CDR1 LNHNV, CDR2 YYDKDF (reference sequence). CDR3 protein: CATSRGVGGTRTNGYTF. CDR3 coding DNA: TGTGCCACCAGCAGAGGTGTCGGAGGCACCCGAACGAATGGCTACACCTTC.

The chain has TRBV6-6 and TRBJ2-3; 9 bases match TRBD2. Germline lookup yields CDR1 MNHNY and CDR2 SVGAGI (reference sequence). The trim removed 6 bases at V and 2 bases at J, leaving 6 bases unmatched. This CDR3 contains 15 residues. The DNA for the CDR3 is TGTGCCAGCAGCCACAGACTAGCGGACACAGATACGCAGTATTTT. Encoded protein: CASSHRLADTDTQYF.

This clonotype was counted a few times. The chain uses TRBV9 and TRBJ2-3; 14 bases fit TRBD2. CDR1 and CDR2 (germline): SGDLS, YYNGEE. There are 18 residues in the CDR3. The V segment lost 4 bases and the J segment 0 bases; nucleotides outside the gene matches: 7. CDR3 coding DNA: TGTGCCAGCAGCCTTGGACTAGCGGGGGGTCTAAGCACAGATACGCAGTATTTT. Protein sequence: CASSLGLAGGLSTDTQYF.

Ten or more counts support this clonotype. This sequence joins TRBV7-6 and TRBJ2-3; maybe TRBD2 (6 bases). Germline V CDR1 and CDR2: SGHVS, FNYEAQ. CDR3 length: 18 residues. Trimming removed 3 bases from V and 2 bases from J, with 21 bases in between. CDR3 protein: CASSLPKFRGTPTDTQYF. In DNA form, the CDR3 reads TGTGCCAGCAGCTTGCCCAAATTTCGGGGGACTCCCACAGATACGCAGTATTTT.

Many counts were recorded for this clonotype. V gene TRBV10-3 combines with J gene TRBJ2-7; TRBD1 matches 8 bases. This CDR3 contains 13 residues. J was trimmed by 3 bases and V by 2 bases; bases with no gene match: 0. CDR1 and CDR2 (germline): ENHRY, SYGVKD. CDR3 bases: TGTGCCATCAGTGAGGACAGGGGCTACGAGCAGTACTTC. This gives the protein CAISEDRGYEQYF.

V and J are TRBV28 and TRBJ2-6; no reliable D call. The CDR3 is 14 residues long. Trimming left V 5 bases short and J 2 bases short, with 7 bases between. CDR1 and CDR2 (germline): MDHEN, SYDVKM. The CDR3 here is CASSPPAGANVLTF. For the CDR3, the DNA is TGTGCCAGCAGTCCCCCCGCTGGGGCCAACGTCCTGACTTTC.

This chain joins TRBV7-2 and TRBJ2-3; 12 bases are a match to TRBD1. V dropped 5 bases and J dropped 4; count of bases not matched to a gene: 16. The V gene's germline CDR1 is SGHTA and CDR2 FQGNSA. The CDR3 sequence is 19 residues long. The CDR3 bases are TGTGCCAGCAGCCGACGGGACAGGGGGCCCTACGAGGTCGCAGATACGCAGTATTTT. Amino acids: CASSRRDRGPYEVADTQYF.